This entry lists 5 T cell receptor beta chains sequenced from one sample in a study of T-cell reconstitution after alpha-beta-depleted transplantation in children. Unique molecular identifiers were incorporated during preparation of the TCRbeta library. TCRdb reprocessed the PCR reads with MiXCR, giving one entry per CDR3 protein. The sample has approximately 490,000 distinct CDR3 sequences, roughly a tenth seen once; the top ten hold 2%. Source: PBMCs, taken before TCRalphabeta/CD19-depleted stem cell transplant. The receptors derive from a child under 10 years old with inherited bone marrow failure, due to receive a stem cell transplant.

This clonotype was seen a few times. The chain couples TRBV6-1 to TRBJ1-4; D remains unclear. This CDR3 contains 15 residues. V gave up 6 bases and J gave up 0 bases, with 11 bases separating them. The germline CDR1 and CDR2 sequences are MNHNS and SASEGT. CDR3 sequence reads: CASRRTAATNEKLFF. CDR3 sequence (DNA): TGTGCCAGCAGGAGAACAGCCGCAACTAATGAAAAACTGTTTTTT.

This clonotype was seen repeatedly, ten times or more. The chain employs TRBV7-6 and TRBJ1-2; D unclear. The CDR3 consists of 13 residues. V was clipped by 0 bases and J by 2 bases, with 4 bases between them. Germline CDR1 reads SGHVS; CDR2 reads FNYEAQ. The CDR3 here is CASSLADNYGYTF. The CDR3 DNA is TGTGCCAGCAGCTTAGCAGACAACTATGGCTACACCTTC.

This clonotype was seen ten or more times. The V call is TRBV28, the J call TRBJ2-7; perhaps TRBD1 as D (6 bases). V lost 1 base to trimming and J lost 1 base, with 14 bases between them. This CDR3 region has 16 residues. Germline V gene lookup returns CDR1 MDHEN and CDR2 SYDVKM. The chain's CDR3 is CASSLFSGVESYEQYF. The CDR3 DNA is TGTGCCAGCAGTTTATTTTCAGGGGTTGAATCCTACGAGCAGTACTTC.

This clonotype was observed many times. The chain recombines TRBV5-1 with TRBJ1-5; possible D gene TRBD1, 5 bases. Trimming removed 1 base from V and 0 bases from J, with 17 bases in between. Germline V CDR1 and CDR2: SGHRS, YFSETQ. This CDR3 has 18 residues. This chain's CDR3 is CASSLYGHESLSNQPQHF. CDR3 nucleotides: TGCGCCAGCAGCTTGTACGGACATGAGTCCCTTAGCAATCAGCCCCAGCATTTT.

This clonotype was detected a few times. This chain uses TRBV4-2 with TRBJ2-1, with a possible D match to TRBD2 (6 bases). Trimming shortened V by 3 bases and J by 10 bases, and 16 bases separated the two germline ends. This CDR3 has 14 residues. Germline V gene lookup returns CDR1 LGHNA and CDR2 YNFKEQ. The CDR3 reads CASSQGLGEDEQFF. The CDR3 nucleotides read TGTGCCAGCAGCCAGGGACTGGGAGAAGACGAGCAGTTCTTC.